A single sample is the source of the 14 T cell receptor beta chains below, sequenced in a study of blood T cell repertoires in COVID-19. The assay was immunoSEQ multiplex PCR, and TCRdb's table has in-frame clones only and misses some. This table has 130,000 to 150,000 clones, 85% to 90% appearing once. The source material was peripheral blood. The receptors here all came from a man aged 50-60 years with active or convalescent COVID-19.

This clone has a single count. The gene calls are TRBV5-4 and TRBJ2-5; 11 bases agree with TRBD2. The CDR3 sequence is 15 residues long. Trimming removed 0 bases from V and 5 bases from J; junction bases left unmatched: 3. CDR1 and CDR2 from the germline V gene are SGHNT and YYREEE (reference sequence). The CDR3 DNA reads TGTGCCAGCAGCTTGGGGGCTAGCGGGAGGGAGACCCAGTACTTC. This sequence encodes CASSLGASGRETQYF.

The chain carries TRBV19 and TRBJ1-5; perhaps TRBD1 as D (5 bases). Germline V gene data show CDR1 as LNHDA and CDR2 as SQIVND (reference sequence). This CDR3 is built from 13 residues. The V and J ends lost 11 bases and 4 bases respectively, with 15 bases between them. The CDR3 here is CAACSRGNQPQHF. The CDR3 DNA reads TGTGCCGCCTGCTCAAGGGGAAATCAGCCCCAGCATTTT.

This sequence joins TRBV5-8 and TRBJ2-1, with D tentatively TRBD1 (6 bases). Per germline, CDR1 SGHTS and CDR2 YDEGEE. V was pared by 4 bases and J by 10 bases, with 12 bases between. This CDR3 is built from 12 residues. CDR3 loop: CASSMGHLEQFF. The CDR3 DNA reads TGTGCCAGCAGCATGGGACACTTGGAGCAGTTCTTC.

This chain joins TRBV30 and TRBJ2-2, with 10 bases that match TRBD2. Trimming at V came to 1 base and at J to 3 bases, leaving 2 bases not matched to a gene. The CDR3 has 15 amino acids. Germline V lookup: CDR1 GTSNPN, CDR2 SVGIG (reference sequence). CDR3 coding DNA: TGTGCCTGGAGTGGGGGACTAGCGTACACCGGGGAGCTGTTTTTT. Amino acid sequence: CAWSGGLAYTGELFF.

The CDR3, as DNA: TGTGCCAGCAGACCAAAATCGGAGAACTCCTACAATGAGCAGTTCTTC. It codes for CASRPKSENSYNEQFF. This rearrangement joins TRBV2 to TRBJ2-1; no definite D call. Trimming took 6 bases from V and 0 from J, leaving 15 bases between them. CDR1 is SNHLY and CDR2 is FYNNEI in the germline V gene. The CDR3 has 16 residues.

This clone was counted only a few times. This chain joins TRBV5-8 and TRBJ1-5; D not certain. The germline gives CDR1 SGHTS, CDR2 YDEGEE. There are 12 residues in the CDR3. V was cut by 4 bases and J by 0 bases, with 2 bases left in between. CDR3 coding DNA: TGTGCCAGCAGCCGTAGCAATCAGCCCCAGCATTTT. Residues: CASSRSNQPQHF.

A word on this clone: The sample has other DNA sequences that encode this CDR3 too. The V and J genes are TRBV7-6 and TRBJ2-1, with 13 positions matching TRBD2. The CDR3 spans 15 residues. Per germline, CDR1 SGHVS and CDR2 FNYEAQ. V lost 0 bases, J lost 9 bases, and 2 bases stayed unmatched. Here the CDR3 reads CASSLAGTSGIEQFF. In DNA form, the CDR3 reads TGTGCCAGCAGCTTAGCGGGGACTAGCGGGATTGAGCAGTTCTTC.

The CDR3 protein is CASSPRRGQLIEQYF. CDR3 nucleotides: TGTGCCAGCAGTCCCCGCCGGGGACAGTTAATAGAGCAGTACTTC. The V gene is TRBV28, the J gene TRBJ2-7, with 7 bases aligning to TRBD1. V shed 5 bases, J shed 7 bases, and the junction held 14 bases outside the gene matches. CDR1 and CDR2 from the germline V gene are MDHEN and SYDVKM. The CDR3 runs 15 residues.

This chain connects TRBV29-1 to TRBJ2-6, with TRBD1 as a possible D gene (5 bases). CDR1 SQVTM and CDR2 ANQGSEA come from the germline V gene. Trimming removed 7 bases from V and 3 bases from J, with 10 bases in between. This CDR3 contains 13 residues. CDR3 sequence: CSGLGVGANVLTF. CDR3 sequence (DNA): TGCAGCGGGCTAGGGGTTGGGGCCAACGTCCTGACTTTC. Using reference TRBV29-1 and TRBJ2-6 for the parts outside the CDR3, the full variable domain is SAVISQKPSRDICQRGTSLTIQCQVDSQVTMMFWYRQQPGQSLTLIATANQGSEATYESGFVIDKFPISRPNLTFSTLTVSNMSPEDSSIYLCSGLGVGANVLTFGAGSRLTVL.

The chain combines TRBV18 with TRBJ2-7; D perhaps matches TRBD2 (5 bases). The V end was cut by 2 bases, the J end by 4 bases, with 12 bases between. Germline-derived CDR1 and CDR2 are KGHSH and LQKENI. The CDR3 consists of 14 residues. This CDR3 reads CASSPSPSGYEQYF. In DNA, the CDR3 is TGTGCCAGCTCACCAAGTCCGAGCGGATACGAGCAGTACTTC.

The V and J genes are TRBV30 and TRBJ1-1; D is unresolved. CDR1 and CDR2 from the germline V gene are GTSNPN and SVGIG (reference sequence). The CDR3 is 16 residues long. The V and J ends lost 2 bases and 3 bases respectively, with 19 bases between them. This CDR3 is CAWSHGRVSSDTEAFF. The CDR3 coding sequence is TGTGCCTGGAGTCACGGTCGAGTATCCTCTGACACTGAAGCTTTCTTT.

The genes are TRBV29-1 and TRBJ2-3; 13 positions match TRBD2. V shed 7 bases, J shed 1 base, and the junction held 5 bases outside the gene matches. CDR1 is SQVTM and CDR2 is ANQGSEA in the germline V gene. This CDR3 is built from 15 residues. This chain's CDR3 is CSAAGLAGRTDTQYF. DNA for the CDR3: TGCAGCGCTGCGGGACTAGCGGGGCGCACAGATACGCAGTATTTT.

V gene TRBV5-1 combines with J gene TRBJ2-5; 9 bases map to TRBD2. Germline-derived CDR1 and CDR2 are SGHRS and YFSETQ. V was pared by 0 bases and J by 1 base, with 4 bases of the junction left unmatched. The CDR3 covers 16 residues. CDR3 protein: CASSLEAGGPQETQYF. The CDR3 DNA sequence: TGCGCCAGCAGCTTGGAGGCGGGAGGGCCCCAAGAGACCCAGTACTTC.

V is TRBV5-8 and J is TRBJ2-1; TRBD2 aligns across 7 bases. The germline V gene encodes CDR1 SGHTS and CDR2 YDEGEE. After removal of 6 bases from V and 12 bases from J, the junction contained 6 bases not matched to a gene. The CDR3 runs to 11 residues. As DNA, the CDR3 is TGTGCCAGCAAACTAGCGTATGGGCAGTTCTTC. This translates into CASKLAYGQFF.